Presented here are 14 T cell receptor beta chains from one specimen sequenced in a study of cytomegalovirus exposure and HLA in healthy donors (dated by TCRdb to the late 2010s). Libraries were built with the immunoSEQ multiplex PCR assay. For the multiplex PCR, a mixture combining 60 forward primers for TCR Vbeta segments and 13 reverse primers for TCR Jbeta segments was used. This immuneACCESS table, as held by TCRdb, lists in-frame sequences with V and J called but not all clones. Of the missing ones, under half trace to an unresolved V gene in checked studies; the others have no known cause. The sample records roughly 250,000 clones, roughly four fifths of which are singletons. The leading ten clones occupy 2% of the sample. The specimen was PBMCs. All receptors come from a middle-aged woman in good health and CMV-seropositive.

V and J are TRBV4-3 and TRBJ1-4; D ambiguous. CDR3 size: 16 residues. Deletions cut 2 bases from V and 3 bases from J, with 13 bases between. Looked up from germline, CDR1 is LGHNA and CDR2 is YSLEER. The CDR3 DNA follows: TGCGCCAGCAGCCAAAGATCATACAGATCTAATGAAAAACTGTTTTTT. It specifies CASSQRSYRSNEKLFF.

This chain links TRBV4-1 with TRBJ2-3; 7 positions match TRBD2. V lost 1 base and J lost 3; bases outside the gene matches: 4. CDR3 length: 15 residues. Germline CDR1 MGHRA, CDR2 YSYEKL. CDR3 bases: TGCGCCAGCAGCCAAGTTGCACTAGCGACAGATACGCAGTATTTT. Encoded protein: CASSQVALATDTQYF.

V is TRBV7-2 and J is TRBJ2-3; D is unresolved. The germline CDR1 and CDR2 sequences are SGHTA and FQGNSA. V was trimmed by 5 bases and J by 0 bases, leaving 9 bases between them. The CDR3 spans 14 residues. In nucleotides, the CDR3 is TGTGCCAGCAGCGCGTACGTGAGCACAGATACGCAGTATTTT. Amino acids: CASSAYVSTDTQYF.

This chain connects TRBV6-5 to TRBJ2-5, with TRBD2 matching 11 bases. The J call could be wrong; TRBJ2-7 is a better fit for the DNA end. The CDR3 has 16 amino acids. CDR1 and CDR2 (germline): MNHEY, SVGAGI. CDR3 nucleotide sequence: TGTGCCAGCAGTTCCTCTAGCGGGAGGAGCTCCTACGAGCAGTACTTC. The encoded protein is CASSSSSGRSSYEQYF.

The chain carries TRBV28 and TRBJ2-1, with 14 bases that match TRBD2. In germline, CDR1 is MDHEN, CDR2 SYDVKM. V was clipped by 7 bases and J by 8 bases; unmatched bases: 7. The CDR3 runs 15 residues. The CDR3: CASKKTSGRADEQFF. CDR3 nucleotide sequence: TGTGCCAGCAAAAAGACTAGCGGGAGGGCCGATGAGCAGTTCTTC.

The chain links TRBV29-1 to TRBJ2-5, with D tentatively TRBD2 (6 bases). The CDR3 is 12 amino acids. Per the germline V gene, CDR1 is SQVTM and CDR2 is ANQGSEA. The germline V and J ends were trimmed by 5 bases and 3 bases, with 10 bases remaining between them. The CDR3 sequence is CSVTGLEETQYF. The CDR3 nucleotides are TGCAGCGTTACGGGACTTGAAGAGACCCAGTACTTC.

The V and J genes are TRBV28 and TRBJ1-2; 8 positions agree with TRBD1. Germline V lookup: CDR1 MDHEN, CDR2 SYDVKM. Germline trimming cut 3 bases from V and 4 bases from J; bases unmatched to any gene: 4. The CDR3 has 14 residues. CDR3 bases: TGTGCCAGCAGTTTGGACAGGGACCCCTATGGCTACACCTTC. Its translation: CASSLDRDPYGYTF.

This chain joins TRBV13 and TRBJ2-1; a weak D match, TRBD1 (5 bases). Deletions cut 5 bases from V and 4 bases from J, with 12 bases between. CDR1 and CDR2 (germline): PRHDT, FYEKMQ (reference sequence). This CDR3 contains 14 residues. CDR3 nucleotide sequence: TGTGCCAGCAGCGTGACAGACAGATACAATGAGCAGTTCTTC. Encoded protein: CASSVTDRYNEQFF.

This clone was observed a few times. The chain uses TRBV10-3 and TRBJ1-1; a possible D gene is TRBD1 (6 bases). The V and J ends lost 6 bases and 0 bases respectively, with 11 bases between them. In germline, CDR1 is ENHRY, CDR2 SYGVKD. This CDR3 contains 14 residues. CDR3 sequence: CAIRLQGLNTEAFF. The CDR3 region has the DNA TGTGCCATCAGGCTACAGGGCCTGAACACTGAAGCTTTCTTT.

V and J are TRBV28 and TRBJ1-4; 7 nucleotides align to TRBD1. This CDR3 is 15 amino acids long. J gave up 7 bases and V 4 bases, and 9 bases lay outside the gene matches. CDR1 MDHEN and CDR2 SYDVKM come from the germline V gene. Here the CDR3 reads CASSSTQGDGEKLFF. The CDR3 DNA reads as TGTGCCAGCAGTTCCACCCAGGGGGATGGTGAAAAACTGTTTTTT.

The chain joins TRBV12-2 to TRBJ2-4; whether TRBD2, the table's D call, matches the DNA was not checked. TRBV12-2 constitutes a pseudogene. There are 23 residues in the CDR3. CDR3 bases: TGTGCAAGTCGCTTTTCCCGCTATCCGCCGGGGCTAGCGGCAATTCTAGCCAAAAACATTCAGTACTTC. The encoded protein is CASRFSRYPPGLAAILAKNIQYF.

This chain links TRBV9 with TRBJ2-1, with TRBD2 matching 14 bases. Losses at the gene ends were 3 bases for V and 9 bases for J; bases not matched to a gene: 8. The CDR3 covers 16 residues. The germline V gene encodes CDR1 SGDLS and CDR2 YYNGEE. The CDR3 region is CASSGGGTSGRGEQFF. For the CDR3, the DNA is TGTGCCAGCAGCGGGGGGGGGACTAGCGGGAGAGGTGAGCAGTTCTTC.

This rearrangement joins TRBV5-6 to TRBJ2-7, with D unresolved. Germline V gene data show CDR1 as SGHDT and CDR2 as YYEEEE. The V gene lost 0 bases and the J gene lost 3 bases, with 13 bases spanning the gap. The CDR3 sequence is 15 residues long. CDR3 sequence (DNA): TGTGCCAGCAGCTTGGTCGGTGGTACCGTCTACGAGCAGTACTTC. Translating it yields CASSLVGGTVYEQYF.

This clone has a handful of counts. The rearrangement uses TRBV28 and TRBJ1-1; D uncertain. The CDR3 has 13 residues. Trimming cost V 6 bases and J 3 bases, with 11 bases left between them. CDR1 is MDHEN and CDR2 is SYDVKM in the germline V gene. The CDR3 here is CASSPPRDTEAFF. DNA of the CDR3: TGTGCCAGCAGCCCCCCTCGGGACACTGAAGCTTTCTTT.